Listed here are 32 T cell receptor beta chains from one sample, sequenced in a study of a mutant IDH1 vaccine in newly diagnosed glioma. No cognate antigen is known for these TCRs. Time point of the sample: week 47, end of study. The content of each vaccine dose was 300 ug of mutant IDH1 20-mer peptide, and topical imiquimod accompanied it. The repertoire was sequenced with immunoSEQ multiplex PCR; TCRdb's copy has only in-frame clones and lacks some. Counted here are 25,000 or so clones, approximately 81% occurring once; the ten biggest clones make up 2.8%. The sample in question was PBMCs, obtained from a glioma patient whose treatment included an IDH1 peptide vaccine. These receptor sequences come from a man aged 35 to 55 with glioma.

V gene TRBV21-1 combines with J gene TRBJ1-5; TRBD1 is the table's D call, not checked against the DNA. TRBV21-1 is described as a pseudogene. This CDR3 has 16 residues. In DNA form, the CDR3 reads TGTGCCAGCAGTATATACAGGGGGCTTGACAATCAGCCCCAGCATTTT. Translating gives CASSIYRGLDNQPQHF.

The chain has TRBV6-6 and TRBJ2-2; perhaps TRBD2 as D (5 bases). The ends were cut back, 7 bases at V and 2 bases at J, with 14 bases in the middle. The CDR3 contains 15 residues. From germline, CDR1 is MNHNY and CDR2 SVGAGI (reference sequence). The CDR3 bases are TGTGCCAGCAACCCGAGGGCCGCTAACACCGGGGAGCTGTTTTTT. Protein: CASNPRAANTGELFF.

The chain uses TRBV5-1 and TRBJ2-3; the D gene is possibly TRBD2 (5 bases). From germline, CDR1 is SGHRS and CDR2 YFSETQ. CDR3 length: 13 residues. Trimming took 4 bases from V and 4 from J, leaving 10 bases between them. The CDR3 protein is CASSGSGADTQYF. CDR3 nucleotide sequence: TGCGCCAGCAGCGGGAGCGGTGCAGATACGCAGTATTTT.

This clone was picked up a small number of times. The chain uses TRBV4-1 and TRBJ1-4, with D hard to call. CDR3 length: 13 residues. Trimming removed 1 base at V and 7 bases at J, with 7 bases between. The germline gives CDR1 MGHRA, CDR2 YSYEKL. The CDR3 protein is CASSQGRGEKLFF. In DNA, the CDR3 is TGCGCCAGCAGCCAAGGTCGGGGTGAAAAACTGTTTTTT.

The chain uses TRBV6-1 and TRBJ1-5, with D unclear. This CDR3 region has 15 residues. V was shortened by 7 bases and J by 4 bases, with 17 bases between the two germline ends. The germline gives CDR1 MNHNS, CDR2 SASEGT. The DNA for the CDR3 is TGTGCCAGCATCGCAACATGGGGATCGAATCAGCCCCAGCATTTT. This encodes CASIATWGSNQPQHF.

The CDR3 bases are TGTGCCAGCAGCGTAGCTTCACTAGCGGGCTACAATGAGCAGTTCTTC. Translation gives CASSVASLAGYNEQFF. This chain uses TRBV9 with TRBJ2-1; 9 positions agree with TRBD2. Germline V gene sequence: CDR1 SGDLS, CDR2 YYNGEE. The CDR3 is 16 amino acids. The ends lost 0 bases at V and 3 bases at J; junction bases unmatched: 4. Full variable domain (missing parts from reference TRBV9 and TRBJ2-1): DSGVTQTPKHLITATGQRVTLRCSPRSGDLSVYWYQQSLDQGLQFLIQYYNGEERAKGNILERFSAQQFPDLHSELNLSSLELGDSALYFCASSVASLAGYNEQFFGPGTRLTVL.

This chain connects TRBV2 to TRBJ1-2; the D is unclear. Trimming cost V 3 bases and J 4 bases, with 9 bases left between them. This CDR3 is built from 13 residues. Germline lookup yields CDR1 SNHLY and CDR2 FYNNEI. CDR3 nucleotides: TGTGCCAGCAGTGATCAGGTTATCTATGGCTACACCTTC. Translation: CASSDQVIYGYTF.

The V gene is TRBV14, the J gene TRBJ2-7; TRBD1 matches 9 bases. This CDR3 has 14 amino acids. The trim removed 8 bases at V and 5 bases at J, leaving 10 bases unmatched. Germline V gene sequence: CDR1 SGHDN, CDR2 FVKESK. This CDR3 is CASRDRDRVNEQYF. The CDR3 bases are TGTGCCAGCCGTGACCGGGACAGGGTGAACGAGCAGTACTTC.

The chain recombines TRBV6-5 with TRBJ1-3; D is uncertain. The V end was cut by 2 bases, the J end by 3 bases, with 5 bases between. Germline V lookup: CDR1 MNHEY, CDR2 SVGAGI. The CDR3 runs 13 residues. The CDR3 spells CASSYIGGNTIYF. The DNA for the CDR3 is TGTGCCAGCAGTTACATAGGTGGAAACACCATATATTTT.

Points on this clone: The germline gene is not matched at one end of the junction; a read error may be the cause. This chain uses TRBV7-8 with TRBJ1-1, with no clear D. Germline assignment: CDR1 SGHVS and CDR2 FQNEAQ. The CDR3 runs to 12 residues. The CDR3 protein is CASSFESRIAFF. The CDR3 DNA is TGTGCCAGTAGCTTCGAGTCTCGTATTGCTTTCTTT.

The V and J genes are TRBV6-5 and TRBJ2-2, with 10 bases fitting TRBD1. Unmatched junction bases numbered 1, after V lost 0 bases and J lost 6 bases. From germline, CDR1 is MNHEY and CDR2 SVGAGI. This CDR3 region has 15 residues. CDR3 region: CASSYSDRGAGELFF. CDR3 nucleotides: TGTGCCAGCAGTTACTCGGACAGGGGGGCCGGGGAGCTGTTTTTT.

V and J are TRBV4-1 and TRBJ2-5, with D maybe TRBD2 (5 bases). Between the trimmed V and J ends, which lost 6 bases and 0 bases, there was a span of 8 bases. The CDR3 extends over 13 amino acids. Germline-derived CDR1 and CDR2 are MGHRA and YSYEKL. CDR3 sequence: CASSTADQETQYF. Written as DNA, the CDR3 is TGCGCCAGCAGTACAGCGGACCAAGAGACCCAGTACTTC.

The chain combines TRBV5-1 with TRBJ1-1, with D perhaps matching TRBD1 (5 bases). The CDR3 runs 14 residues. CDR1 is SGHRS and CDR2 is YFSETQ in the germline V gene. V shed 2 bases and J shed 3 bases, with 11 bases lying between them. DNA of the CDR3: TGCGCCAGCAGCTTCGGGGGAGAGTACACTGAAGCTTTCTTT. Its translation: CASSFGGEYTEAFF.

The chain carries TRBV27 and TRBJ2-3; D call uncertain. Trimming took off 4 bases at V and 7 bases at J, with 15 bases between the two ends. The CDR3 has 14 amino acids. CDR1 and CDR2 (germline): MNHEY, SMNVEV (reference sequence). CDR3 protein: CASSSSRLSNTQYF. CDR3 bases: TGTGCCAGCAGTTCCTCAAGGCTTTCCAATACGCAGTATTTT.

Here the CDR3 DNA reads TGTGCCAGCTCAACTCAAGAGACCCAGTACTTC. This translates into CASSTQETQYF. This chain connects TRBV19 to TRBJ2-5; no clear D. V lost 9 bases, J lost 2 bases, and 7 bases lay in between. The germline CDR1 and CDR2 sequences are LNHDA and SQIVND (reference sequence). The CDR3 has 11 amino acids.

The V call is TRBV28, the J call TRBJ2-7; no clear D. The V gene's germline CDR1 is MDHEN and CDR2 SYDVKM. The CDR3 spans 12 residues. Trimming removed 3 bases from V and 0 bases from J, with 3 bases in between. The CDR3 is CASSLASYEQYF. The CDR3 DNA follows: TGTGCCAGCAGTTTGGCCTCCTACGAGCAGTACTTC. The full variable domain, rest sourced from reference TRBV28 and TRBJ2-7, is DVKVTQSSRYLVKRTGEKVFLECVQDMDHENMFWYRQDPGLGLRLIYFSYDVKMKEKGDIPEGYSVSREKKERFSLILESASTNQTSMYLCASSLASYEQYFGPGTRLTVT.

Written as DNA, the CDR3 is TGCGCCAGCAGACCCACAGGGGTGGCTGGGGCCAACGTCCTGACTTTC. It translates to CASRPTGVAGANVLTF. This sequence joins TRBV5-1 and TRBJ2-6; 7 bases match TRBD1. The CDR3 runs to 16 residues. Germline assignment: CDR1 SGHRS and CDR2 YFSETQ. With V trimmed by 5 bases and J by 2 bases, 7 bases remained unmatched.

The chain carries TRBV28 and TRBJ2-3, with 8 bases identical to TRBD1. V shed 5 bases and J 2 bases; nucleotides not matched to a gene: 6. Germline loops: CDR1 MDHEN, CDR2 SYDVKM. The CDR3 has 15 amino acids. In DNA, the CDR3 is TGTGCCAGCAGTCCGGACAGGGTGATCACAGATACGCAGTATTTT. Protein product: CASSPDRVITDTQYF.

The chain combines TRBV20-1 with TRBJ1-1, with no clear D. Trimming took 3 bases from V and 1 from J, leaving 3 bases between them. The V gene's germline CDR1 is DFQATT and CDR2 SNEGSKA (reference sequence). The CDR3 sequence is 11 residues long. CDR3 sequence: CSARENTEAFF. The CDR3 DNA is TGCAGTGCTAGGGAGAACACTGAAGCTTTCTTT.

The chain is built from TRBV14 and TRBJ1-2, with a possible D match to TRBD1 (6 bases). The length of the CDR3 is 15 residues. V gave up 4 bases and J gave up 4 bases, with 16 bases separating them. From germline, CDR1 is SGHDN and CDR2 FVKESK. The DNA of the CDR3 is TGTGCCAGCAGCCGGGCGGGAAGGGGGGCCTATGGCTACACCTTC. Translating it yields CASSRAGRGAYGYTF.

This clone has a handful of counts. V and J are TRBV28 and TRBJ1-5; D unclear. The V end lost 5 bases, the J end lost 6 bases, and 17 bases lay between the germline ends. In germline, CDR1 is MDHEN, CDR2 SYDVKM. This CDR3 spans 15 amino acids. The CDR3, as DNA: TGTGCCAGCAGTCCCATGCCGGGGTGGAGTCAGCCCCAGCATTTT. It specifies CASSPMPGWSQPQHF.

The chain has TRBV5-1 and TRBJ2-5; 11 positions match TRBD1. The germline V gene has CDR1 SGHRS and CDR2 YFSETQ. The CDR3 length is 16 residues. V lost 0 bases to trimming and J lost 6 bases; unmatched junction nucleotides: 7. The CDR3 DNA sequence: TGCGCCAGCAGCTTGGCCACCGGGACAGGGGGAAAGACCCAGTACTTC. Protein: CASSLATGTGGKTQYF.

This clone was seen a handful of times. This CDR3 is CASSSTLAGGLYEQFF. CDR3 sequence (DNA): TGCGCCAGCAGCTCGACTCTAGCGGGAGGGCTTTATGAGCAGTTCTTC. The rearrangement links TRBV5-1 to TRBJ2-1; 12 bases match TRBD2. V shed 3 bases and J 8 bases; nucleotides not matched to a gene: 9. From germline, CDR1 is SGHRS and CDR2 YFSETQ. The CDR3 sequence is 16 residues long.

This clone was picked up one time. J is TRBJ2-5 and V is TRBV5-1, with TRBD2 identical over 8 bases. This CDR3 is built from 14 residues. Germline V gene data show CDR1 as SGHRS and CDR2 as YFSETQ. Trimming cost V 4 bases and J 5 bases; bases outside gene matches: 7. CDR3 coding DNA: TGCGCCAGCAGCCCCGGACTAGCTCCCGAGACCCAGTACTTC. Residues: CASSPGLAPETQYF.

In regard to this clone: At one end, the junction sequence differs from germline, possibly due to a read error. This chain uses TRBV7-7 with TRBJ2-2; D gene unclear. Germline V gene sequence: CDR1 SSHAT, CDR2 FNYEAQ (reference sequence). The CDR3 sequence is 13 residues long. The DNA of the CDR3 is TGTGCTAGCAGCTTAGCCCGGAGCGGGGAGCTGTTTTTT. Translation: CASSLARSGELFF.

The chain has TRBV11-1 and TRBJ2-5; D is unresolved. Germline V gene data show CDR1 as SGHAT and CDR2 as FQDESV (reference sequence). Trimming removed 2 bases from V and 2 bases from J, with 3 bases in between. There are 12 residues in the CDR3. As DNA, the CDR3 is TGTGCCAGCAGCTTAACACAAGAGACCCAGTACTTC. Amino acid sequence: CASSLTQETQYF.

The chain employs TRBV19 and TRBJ2-7, with TRBD2 matching 11 bases. The germline CDR1 and CDR2 sequences are LNHDA and SQIVND (reference sequence). Unmatched junction bases numbered 4, after V lost 3 bases and J lost 3 bases. This CDR3 is 15 amino acids long. The CDR3 loop reads CASSIVTSGNYEQYF. The CDR3 nucleotides read TGTGCCAGTAGTATTGTGACTAGCGGGAACTACGAGCAGTACTTC.

This chain connects TRBV18 to TRBJ1-1, with TRBD1 as a possible D gene (5 bases). V gave up 4 bases and J gave up 4 bases, with 10 bases separating them. In germline, CDR1 is KGHSH, CDR2 LQKENI. The CDR3 is 13 amino acids. CDR3 loop: CASSLPGLTEAFF. The DNA of the CDR3 is TGTGCCAGCTCACTGCCAGGGCTCACTGAAGCTTTCTTT. Combining the CDR3 with reference TRBV18 and TRBJ1-1 gives the whole variable domain NAGVMQNPRHLVRRRGQEARLRCSPMKGHSHVYWYRQLPEEGLKFMVYLQKENIIDESGMPKERFSAEFPKEGPSILRIQQVVRGDSAAYFCASSLPGLTEAFFGQGTRLTVV.

The rearrangement uses TRBV19 and TRBJ1-2; D is possibly TRBD1 (5 bases). CDR3 size: 14 residues. The V gene's germline CDR1 is LNHDA and CDR2 SQIVND (reference sequence). V was cut by 3 bases and J by 5 bases, with 13 bases left in between. The CDR3 DNA sequence: TGTGCCAGTAGTATGACTGAACGGGGGTATGGCTACACCTTC. Translating gives CASSMTERGYGYTF.

The chain links TRBV15 to TRBJ2-3, with 7 bases aligning to TRBD2. The CDR3 covers 16 residues. Looked up from germline, CDR1 is LNHNV and CDR2 is YYDKDF (reference sequence). V lost 1 base to trimming and J lost 4 bases; unmatched junction nucleotides: 8. The CDR3 DNA follows: TGTGCCACCAGCAGAGGTACTGGGGGGAGGGCAGATACGCAGTATTTT. Protein product: CATSRGTGGRADTQYF. The variable domain in full, with the rest retrieved from reference TRBV15 and TRBJ2-3, is DAMVIQNPRYQVTQFGKPVTLSCSQTLNHNVMYWYQQKSSQAPKLLFHYYDKDFNNEADTPDNFQSRRPNTSFCFLDIRSPGLGDTAMYLCATSRGTGGRADTQYFGPGTRLTVL.

In this sample, this clone turned up once. The chain is built from TRBV9 and TRBJ2-1; TRBD2 agrees at 16 bases. Trimming removed 4 bases from V and 13 bases from J; junction bases left unmatched: 14. This CDR3 region has 17 residues. Germline loops: CDR1 SGDLS, CDR2 YYNGEE. In DNA, the CDR3 is TGTGCCAGCAGCCCCATCCCGACCGGGACTAGCGGGAGGGCTCAGTTCTTC. Amino acid sequence: CASSPIPTGTSGRAQFF.

V is TRBV5-1 and J is TRBJ2-3, with TRBD2 matching over 11 bases. Germline CDR1 is SGHRS and CDR2 is YFSETQ. The length of the CDR3 is 17 residues. J lost 8 bases, V lost 0 bases, and 11 bases had no gene match. CDR3 coding DNA: TGCGCCAGCAGCTTGGGCGGAGGACTAGCGGGCCCGGGTACGCAGTATTTT. Translated: CASSLGGGLAGPGTQYF.